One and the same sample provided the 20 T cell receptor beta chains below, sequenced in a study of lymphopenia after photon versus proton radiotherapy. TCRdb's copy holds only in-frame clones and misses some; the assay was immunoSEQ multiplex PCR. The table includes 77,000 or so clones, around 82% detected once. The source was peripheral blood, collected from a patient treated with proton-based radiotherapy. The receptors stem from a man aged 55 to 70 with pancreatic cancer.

DNA of the CDR3: TGTGCCAGCAAAGGGCAGGGAGGAGGGGAGCTGTTTTTT. Protein sequence: CASKGQGGGELFF. The J gene is TRBJ2-2, the V gene TRBV2, with D perhaps TRBD2 (6 bases). The CDR3 contains 13 residues. Germline CDR1 reads SNHLY; CDR2 reads FYNNEI. V dropped 7 bases and J dropped 8 bases, with 14 bases sitting between them. Supplemented by reference TRBV2 and TRBJ2-2, the full variable domain reads EPEVTQTPSHQVTQMGQEVILRCVPISNHLYFYWYRQILGQKVEFLVSFYNNEISEKSEIFDDQFSVERPDGSNFTLKIRSTKLEDSAMYFCASKGQGGGELFFGEGSRLTVL.

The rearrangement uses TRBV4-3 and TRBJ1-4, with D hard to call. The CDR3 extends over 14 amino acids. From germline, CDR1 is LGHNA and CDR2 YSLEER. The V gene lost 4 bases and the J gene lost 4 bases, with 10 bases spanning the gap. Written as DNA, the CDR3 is TGCGCCAGCAGCCCTAACCCGGTTAATGAAAAACTGTTTTTT. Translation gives CASSPNPVNEKLFF.

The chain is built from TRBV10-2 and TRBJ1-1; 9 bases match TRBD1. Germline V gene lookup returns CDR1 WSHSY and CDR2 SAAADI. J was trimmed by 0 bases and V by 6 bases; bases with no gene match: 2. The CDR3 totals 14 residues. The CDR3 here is CASRGTGLNTEAFF. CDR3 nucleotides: TGCGCCAGCAGGGGGACAGGGTTGAACACTGAAGCTTTCTTT.

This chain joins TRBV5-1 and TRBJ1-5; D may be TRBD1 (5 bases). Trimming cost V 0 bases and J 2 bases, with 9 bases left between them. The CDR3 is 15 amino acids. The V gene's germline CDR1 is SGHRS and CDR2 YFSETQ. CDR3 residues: CASSLEGAGNQPQHF. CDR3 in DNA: TGCGCCAGCAGCTTGGAAGGGGCGGGCAATCAGCCCCAGCATTTT.

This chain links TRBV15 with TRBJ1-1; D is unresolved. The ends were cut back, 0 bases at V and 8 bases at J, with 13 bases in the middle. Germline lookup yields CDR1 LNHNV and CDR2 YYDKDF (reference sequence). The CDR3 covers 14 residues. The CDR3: CATSRDHGSQEAFF. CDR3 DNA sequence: TGTGCCACCAGCAGAGATCATGGCAGTCAAGAAGCTTTCTTT.

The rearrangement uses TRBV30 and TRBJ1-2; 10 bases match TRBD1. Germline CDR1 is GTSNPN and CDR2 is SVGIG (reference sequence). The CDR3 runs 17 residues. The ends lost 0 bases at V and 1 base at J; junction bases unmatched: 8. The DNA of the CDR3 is TGTGCCTGGAGTGTATATGGGACAGGGGTATTTAACTATGGCTACACCTTC. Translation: CAWSVYGTGVFNYGYTF.

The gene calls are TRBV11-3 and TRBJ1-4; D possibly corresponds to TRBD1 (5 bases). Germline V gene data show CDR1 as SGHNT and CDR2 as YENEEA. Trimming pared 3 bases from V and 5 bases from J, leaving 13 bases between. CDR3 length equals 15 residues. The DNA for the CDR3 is TGTGCCAGCAGCTTTCGGGGGAGTCAGAATGAAAAACTGTTTTTT. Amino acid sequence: CASSFRGSQNEKLFF.

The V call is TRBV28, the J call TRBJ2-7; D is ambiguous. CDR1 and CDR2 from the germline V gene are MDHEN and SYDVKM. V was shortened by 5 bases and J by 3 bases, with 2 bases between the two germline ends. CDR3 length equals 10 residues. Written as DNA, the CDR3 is TGTGCCAGCAGTCGCTACGAGCAGTACTTC. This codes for CASSRYEQYF.

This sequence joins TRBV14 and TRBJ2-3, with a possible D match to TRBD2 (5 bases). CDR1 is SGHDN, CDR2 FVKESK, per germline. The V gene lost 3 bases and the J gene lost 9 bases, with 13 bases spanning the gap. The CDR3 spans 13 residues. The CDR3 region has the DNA TGTGCCAGCAGCCAGGACTGGAGAGGCACGCAGTATTTT. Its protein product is CASSQDWRGTQYF.

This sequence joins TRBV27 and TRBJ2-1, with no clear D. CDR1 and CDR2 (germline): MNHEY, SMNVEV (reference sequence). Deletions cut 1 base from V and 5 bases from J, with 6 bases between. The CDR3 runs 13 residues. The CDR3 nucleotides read TGTGCCAGCAGTTTATACGGCGACAATGAGCAGTTCTTC. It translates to CASSLYGDNEQFF.

The CDR3 loop reads CASSATASYEQYF. The CDR3 DNA reads as TGTGCCAGCAGTGCGACAGCATCCTACGAGCAGTACTTC. V usage is TRBV6-1 and J usage is TRBJ2-7, with a possible D match to TRBD1 (5 bases). The CDR3 covers 13 residues. Trimming removed 4 bases at V and 1 base at J, with 8 bases between. CDR1 MNHNS and CDR2 SASEGT come from the germline V gene.

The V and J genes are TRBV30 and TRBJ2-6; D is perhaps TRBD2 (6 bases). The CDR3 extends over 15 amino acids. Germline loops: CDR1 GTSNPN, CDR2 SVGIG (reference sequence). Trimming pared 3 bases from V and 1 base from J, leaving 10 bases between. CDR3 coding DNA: TGTGCCTGGAGGAATGGGGGGTCTGGGGCCAACGTCCTGACTTTC. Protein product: CAWRNGGSGANVLTF. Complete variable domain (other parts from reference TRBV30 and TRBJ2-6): SQTIHQWPATLVQPVGSPLSLECTVEGTSNPNLYWYRQAAGRGLQLLFYSVGIGQISSEVPQNLSASRPQDRQFILSSKKLLLSDSGFYLCAWRNGGSGANVLTFGAGSRLTVL.

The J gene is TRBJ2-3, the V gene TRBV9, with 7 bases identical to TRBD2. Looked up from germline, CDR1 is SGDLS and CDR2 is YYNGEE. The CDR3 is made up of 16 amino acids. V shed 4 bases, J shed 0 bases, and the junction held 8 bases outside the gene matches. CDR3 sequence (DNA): TGTGCCAGCAGCCCCCGGGACTACCTCAGCACAGATACGCAGTATTTT. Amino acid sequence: CASSPRDYLSTDTQYF. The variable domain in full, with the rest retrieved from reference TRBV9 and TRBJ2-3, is DSGVTQTPKHLITATGQRVTLRCSPRSGDLSVYWYQQSLDQGLQFLIQYYNGEERAKGNILERFSAQQFPDLHSELNLSSLELGDSALYFCASSPRDYLSTDTQYFGPGTRLTVL.

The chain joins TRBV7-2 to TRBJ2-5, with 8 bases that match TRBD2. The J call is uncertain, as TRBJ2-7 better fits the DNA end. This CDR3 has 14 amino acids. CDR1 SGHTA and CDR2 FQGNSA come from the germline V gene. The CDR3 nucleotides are TGTGCCAGCAGCTTAGGACTAGCGACCTACGAGCAGTACTTC. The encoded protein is CASSLGLATYEQYF.

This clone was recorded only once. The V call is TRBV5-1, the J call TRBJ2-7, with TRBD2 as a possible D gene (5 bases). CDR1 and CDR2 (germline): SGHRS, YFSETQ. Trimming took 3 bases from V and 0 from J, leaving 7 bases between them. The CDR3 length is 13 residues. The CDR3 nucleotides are TGCGCCAGCAGCTCGGGAAGCTCCTACGAGCAGTACTTC. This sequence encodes CASSSGSSYEQYF.

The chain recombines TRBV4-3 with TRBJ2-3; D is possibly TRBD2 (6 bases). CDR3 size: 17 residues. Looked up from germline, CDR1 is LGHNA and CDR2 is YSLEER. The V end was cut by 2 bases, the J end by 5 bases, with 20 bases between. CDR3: CASSQRPAGPLGDTQYF. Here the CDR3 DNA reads TGCGCCAGCAGCCAAAGGCCAGCGGGCCCTCTGGGAGATACGCAGTATTTT.

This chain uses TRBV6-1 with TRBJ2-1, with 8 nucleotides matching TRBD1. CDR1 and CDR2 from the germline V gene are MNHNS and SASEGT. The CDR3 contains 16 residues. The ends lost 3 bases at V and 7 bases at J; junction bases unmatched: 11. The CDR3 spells CASSDLGQGRKNEQFF. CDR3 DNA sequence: TGTGCCAGCAGTGACCTTGGACAGGGCAGAAAGAATGAGCAGTTCTTC.

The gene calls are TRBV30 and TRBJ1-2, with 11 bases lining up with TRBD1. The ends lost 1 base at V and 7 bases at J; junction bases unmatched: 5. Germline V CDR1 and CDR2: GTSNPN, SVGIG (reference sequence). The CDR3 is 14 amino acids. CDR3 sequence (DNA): TGTGCCTGGAGTGCGTTGGACAGGGGGCTTGGCTACACCTTC. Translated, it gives CAWSALDRGLGYTF.

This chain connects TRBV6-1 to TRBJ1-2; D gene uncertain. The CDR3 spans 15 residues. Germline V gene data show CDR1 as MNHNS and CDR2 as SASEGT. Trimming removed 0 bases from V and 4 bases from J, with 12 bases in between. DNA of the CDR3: TGTGCCAGCAGTGAAGCGATAGGAGGGCTCTATGGCTACACCTTC. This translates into CASSEAIGGLYGYTF.

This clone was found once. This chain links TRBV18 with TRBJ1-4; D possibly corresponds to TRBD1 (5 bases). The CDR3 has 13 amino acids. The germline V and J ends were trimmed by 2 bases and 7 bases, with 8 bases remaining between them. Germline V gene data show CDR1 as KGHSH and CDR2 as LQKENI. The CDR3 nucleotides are TGTGCCAGCTCACCAACGACAGTTGAAAAACTGTTTTTT. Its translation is CASSPTTVEKLFF.